Presented here are 6 T cell receptor beta chains from one specimen sequenced in a study of T-cell reconstitution after alpha-beta-depleted transplantation in children. TCRbeta library preparation incorporated unique molecular identifiers. TCRdb independently ran MiXCR on the PCR reads; one entry per CDR3 protein. Of 670,000 or so distinct CDR3 sequences in the sample, over 10% are singletons; the top ten hold 0.79%. This sample comprised PBMCs, obtained before TCRalphabeta/CD19-depleted stem cell transplant. The receptors stem from a girl aged 2 to 9 with congenital amegakaryocytic thrombocytopenia, due to receive a stem cell transplant.

In its sample, this clonotype was seen a few times. The V gene is TRBV12-3 or TRBV12-4, the J gene TRBJ1-2; D gene uncertain. With 10 bases removed from V and 6 bases from J, the gap between germline ends came to 9 bases. The length of the CDR3 is 10 residues. Written as DNA, the CDR3 is TGTGCCATCCCGAAAGATGGCTACACCTTC. It encodes CAIPKDGYTF.

The sample holds many counts of this clonotype. V gene TRBV20-1 combines with J gene TRBJ2-5; D is ambiguous. The germline V gene has CDR1 DFQATT and CDR2 SNEGSKA (reference sequence). This CDR3 has 11 amino acids. With 5 bases removed from V and 5 bases from J, the gap between germline ends came to 9 bases. The CDR3 nucleotides are TGCAGTGCTTATAACCTGGAGACCCAGTACTTC. Residues: CSAYNLETQYF.

This clonotype was recorded many times. The chain is built from TRBV10-3 and TRBJ2-5; TRBD2 aligns across 7 bases. Trimming at V came to 2 bases and at J to 4 bases, leaving 10 bases not matched to a gene. Looked up from germline, CDR1 is ENHRY and CDR2 is SYGVKD. The CDR3 runs 16 residues. CDR3 nucleotides: TGTGCCATCAGTGAGGGGAGGACTAGAAACTCAGAGACCCAGTACTTC. Translated: CAISEGRTRNSETQYF.

As for this clonotype: A much larger clone is a single base away; this may be a read error. The chain couples TRBV20-1 to TRBJ1-2, with TRBD1 identical over 8 bases. The CDR3 sequence is 14 residues long. CDR1 DFQATT and CDR2 SNEGSKA come from the germline V gene (reference sequence). This chain's CDR3 is CSARVDREDYGDTF. The CDR3 nucleotides read TGCAGTGCTAGAGTGGACAGGGAGGACTATGGCGACACCTTC.

This clonotype was counted many times. The chain recombines TRBV7-2 with TRBJ2-3, with D possibly TRBD1 on 6 matching bases. The CDR3 is made up of 15 amino acids. From germline, CDR1 is SGHTA and CDR2 FQGNSA. The germline V and J ends were trimmed by 6 bases and 0 bases, with 13 bases remaining between them. The chain's CDR3 is CASRPGGTSTDTQYF. In DNA, the CDR3 is TGTGCCAGCAGGCCTGGGGGCACAAGCACAGATACGCAGTATTTT.

This clonotype was seen ten or more times. The chain links TRBV12-3 or TRBV12-4 to TRBJ2-4; no firm D call. The V end was cut by 0 bases, the J end by 7 bases, with 13 bases between. The CDR3 extends over 15 amino acids. Written as DNA, the CDR3 is TGTGCCAGCAGTTTAGCGACGACTCCCCCGAACATTCAGTACTTC. This gives the protein CASSLATTPPNIQYF.